These 3 T cell receptor beta chains came from one sample sequenced in a study of T cell responses to AZD1222 COVID-19 vaccine. The table came from immunoSEQ multiplex PCR; TCRdb's copy has only in-frame clones and leaves some out. The sample includes about 150,000 clones, 80% to 90% seen only once; the top ten take about a tenth. Sequenced here: peripheral blood, sampled 28 days after the second AZD1222 dose. Receptors originate from an adult who received the AZD1222 COVID-19 vaccine.

The rearrangement joins TRBV6-2 or TRBV6-3 to TRBJ1-5; D not resolved. This CDR3 comprises 15 residues. Germline CDR1 MNHEY, CDR2 SVGEGT. The V end was cut by 4 bases, the J end by 4 bases, with 14 bases between. CDR3 amino acids: CASSSDHAGNQPQHF. The CDR3 nucleotides are TGTGCCAGCAGTTCCGACCACGCGGGTAATCAGCCCCAGCATTTT.

This sequence joins TRBV28 and TRBJ2-7, with D uncertain. From germline, CDR1 is MDHEN and CDR2 SYDVKM. Trimming took off 4 bases at V and 6 bases at J, with 13 bases between the two ends. This CDR3 has 13 amino acids. The CDR3 DNA follows: TGTGCCAGCAGTTCAGGCTCGCTGCTCGAGCAGTACTTC. Its protein product is CASSSGSLLEQYF.

This clone was observed once. This sequence joins TRBV18 and TRBJ1-1; D unresolved. This CDR3 region has 12 residues. In germline, CDR1 is KGHSH, CDR2 LQKENI. V lost 3 bases, J lost 11 bases, and 13 bases lay in between. CDR3 residues: CASSPEERMAFF. CDR3 in DNA: TGTGCCAGCTCACCGGAGGAAAGGATGGCTTTCTTT.